This T cell receptor beta chain came from a study of response to subunit inactivated influenza vaccine. General study findings and limits: With each seasonal influenza vaccination, the authors suggested, few new T cells are recruited.

Comments on this clonotype: Its antigen is not identified.

The CDR3 has 15 amino acids. Per the germline V gene, CDR1 is SNHLY and CDR2 is FYNNEI. The trim removed 7 bases at V and 4 bases at J, leaving 12 bases unmatched. MiXCR was run by TCRdb on the RT-PCR reads, yielding one entry per CDR3 protein. Of about 180,000 distinct CDR3 sequences listed, about 9% are singletons. The clonotype originates from a man between 45 and 60 years old who received an inactivated influenza vaccine. The starting material was non-naive T cells sorted from PBMCs, obtained on the day of vaccination. This chain connects TRBV2 to TRBJ2-7; 8 bases are a match to TRBD1. The DNA for the CDR3 is TGTGCCAGCACGTTAGTGGGACAGGCGATTTACGAGCAGTACTTC. This encodes CASTLVGQAIYEQYF.